This TCR beta chain comes out of a study of blood T cells in healthy people across ages. General study points: Calculation of diversity from one million T cells yielded estimates considered to be underestimates. It was the long-lived donors that had more naive CD4+ cells and higher diversity than aged donors.

A few counts support this clonotype. What it recognizes is unknown. Per-sample yields of isolated PBMCs were at least 6 million. A second about 6 to 12 cycle PCR used barcoded and J-beta primers. TCRdb independently ran MiXCR on the 5' RACE reads; one entry per CDR3 protein. The table includes about 830,000 distinct CDR3 sequences, approximately 67% detected once. V lost 5 bases to trimming and J lost 4 bases; unmatched junction nucleotides: 11. The length of the CDR3 is 15 residues. Per germline, CDR1 DFQATT and CDR2 SNEGSKA (reference sequence). The chain employs TRBV20-1 and TRBJ1-2; TRBD1 matches at 9 bases. Sequenced material: blood. The TCR sequence derives from a man younger than 45 in good health. CDR3 residues: CSAPGQGTGAYGYTF. Written as DNA, the CDR3 is TGCAGTGCTCCGGGACAGGGAACGGGGGCCTATGGCTACACCTTC.